A single sample is the source of the 4 T cell receptor beta chains below, sequenced in a study of T-cell reconstitution after alpha-beta-depleted transplantation in children. Unique molecular identifiers were incorporated during preparation of the TCRbeta library. One entry per CDR3 protein, called by TCRdb with MiXCR from the PCR reads. Among roughly 300,000 distinct CDR3 sequences listed, 9.5% to 10% were seen once. Sequenced here: PBMCs from the stem cell graft donor, sampled from the stem cell graft. The receptors originated from a human donor who donated a stem cell graft to a child with SCID.

This clonotype was observed once. Being one base from a much bigger clone, this may be a read error. The CDR3 ends on some other residue instead of the conserved phenylalanine or tryptophan, so this is likely a read error. The chain recombines TRBV7-2 with TRBJ2-7; 9 bases match TRBD1. Per the germline V gene, CDR1 is SGHTA and CDR2 is FQGNSA. V trimming: 4 bases; J trimming: 3 bases; junction bases outside the gene matches: 4. The CDR3 runs 14 residues. CDR3 residues: CASSSGTGYYEQYL. DNA for the CDR3: TGTGCCAGCAGCTCCGGGACAGGGTACTACGAGCAGTACTTA.

The chain links TRBV7-6 to TRBJ1-6; no definite D call. The CDR3 runs to 16 residues. Germline V gene lookup returns CDR1 SGHVS and CDR2 FNYEAQ. The germline V and J ends were trimmed by 2 bases and 0 bases, with 8 bases remaining between them. The CDR3 loop is CASSLYLSSYNSPLHF. The CDR3 DNA follows: TGTGCCAGCAGCTTATATTTGAGCTCCTATAATTCACCCCTCCACTTT.

Only a few counts were recorded for this clonotype. This sequence joins TRBV7-8 and TRBJ2-7; 8 nucleotides match TRBD2. Germline V gene lookup returns CDR1 SGHVS and CDR2 FQNEAQ. The CDR3 extends over 13 amino acids. The ends lost 5 bases at V and 5 bases at J; junction bases unmatched: 5. The CDR3 DNA is TGTGCCAGCAGCCATCGGGGGGGCCACGAGCAGTACTTC. It codes for CASSHRGGHEQYF.

The table lists this clonotype with a few counts. The chain couples TRBV6-2 or TRBV6-3 to TRBJ1-1; D not certain. CDR1 and CDR2 (germline): MNHEY, SVGEGT. The CDR3 length is 13 residues. V was trimmed by 5 bases and J by 8 bases, leaving 15 bases between them. The CDR3 DNA reads as TGTGCCAGCAGTGACGGAGGCGAAACAGAAGCTTTCTTT. Amino acids: CASSDGGETEAFF.